This is a list of T cell receptor beta chains from one sample in a study of glioma-infiltrating T cells after dendritic cell vaccination. Profiling relied on immunoSEQ multiplex PCR, and the TCRdb table lists in-frame clones only, not all of them. The sample lists tens of thousands of clones, less than 90% seen once, with about an eighth in the top ten. The sample in question was blood, obtained before dendritic cell vaccination. The receptors stem from a human donor with glioblastoma. Both conserved end residues are part of each CDR3. The D gene is left open where the match is weak. Part of the rows lack a size; the others show once, few, many or a class for expanded clones.

abundance	v_gene	j_gene	d_gene	CDR3nt	CDR3aa
.	TRBV19	TRBJ1-2	.	TGTGCCAGTAGTATCGGGGGGTCCTATGGCTACACCTTC	CASSIGGSYGYTF
once	TRBV4-3	TRBJ1-1	.	TGCGCCAGCAGCCAAGATCAGTTAATGAACACTGAAGCTTTCTTT	CASSQDQLMNTEAFF
.	TRBV30	TRBJ2-1	.	TGTGCCTGGAGTCCCCCCCTGGATAGACAGTTCTTC	CAWSPPLDRQFF
.	TRBV19	TRBJ2-3	TRBD2	TGTGCCAGTAGTATAGATGGGAGGGACACAGATACGCAGTATTTT	CASSIDGRDTDTQYF
.	TRBV2	TRBJ1-2	.	TGTGCCAGCAGTAGCCTCTCGGCGGGGGCTGACTATGGCTACACCTTC	CASSSLSAGADYGYTF
.	TRBV6-5	TRBJ2-3	.	TGTGCCAGCAGTTACGCGGAATTCAGTGGGACAGATACGCAGTATTTT	CASSYAEFSGTDTQYF
.	TRBV5-4	TRBJ1-4	.	TGTGCCAGCAGCTTGGGAGGACAGCAGGGACATAATGAAAAACTGTTTTTT	CASSLGGQQGHNEKLFF
.	TRBV6-5	TRBJ2-7	.	TGTGCCAGCAGTCGCGGCAGGGCCTACGAGCAGTACTTC	CASSRGRAYEQYF
.	TRBV10-3	TRBJ2-7	TRBD2	TGTGCCATCAGTGCCGGGGGGAGCTCCTACGAGCAGTACTTC	CAISAGGSSYEQYF
.	TRBV5-1	TRBJ2-2	TRBD2	TGCGCCAGCAGCTGGCCCAGCGGGATGAACACCGGGGAGCTGTTTTTT	CASSWPSGMNTGELFF
.	TRBV15	TRBJ2-5	TRBD1	TGTGCCACCACCAACCCCGGGACAGTCCAAGAGACCCAGTACTTC	CATTNPGTVQETQYF
.	TRBV27	TRBJ2-3	.	TGTGCCAGCCGATATCGAGCAGGGGGGACCACTAGCACAGATACGCAGTATTTT	CASRYRAGGTTSTDTQYF
.	TRBV7-8	TRBJ1-1	TRBD1	TGTGCCAAAGGGGACAGACCGAACACTGAAGCTTTCTTT	CAKGDRPNTEAFF
.	TRBV10-3	TRBJ2-1	.	.	CAISEVGTGNFF
.	TRBV30	TRBJ2-7	.	TGTGCCTGGAATGTGGCTAGCTCCTACGAGCAGTACTTC	CAWNVASSYEQYF
.	TRBV15	TRBJ2-2	TRBD1	TGTGCCACCAGCGGAACCGATGACAGGGGCGTTAGCGGGGAGCTGTTTTTT	CATSGTDDRGVSGELFF
.	TRBV19	TRBJ2-5	TRBD1	TGTGCCAGTAGGGACAGGGGGCGAGGCGAGACCCAGTACTTC	CASRDRGRGETQYF
.	TRBV19	TRBJ1-1	.	TGTGCCAGTAGACCACAGTGGGACATAATCACTGAAGCTTTCTTT	CASRPQWDIITEAFF
.	TRBV5-1	TRBJ2-5	.	TGCGCCAGCAGCTTGGGGGACACCATTGCTCAAGAGACCCAGTACTTC	CASSLGDTIAQETQYF
.	TRBV6-5	TRBJ1-1	.	TGTGCCAGCAGTGAGCGACAGCTGAACACTGAAGCTTTCTTT	CASSERQLNTEAFF
once	TRBV27	TRBJ1-2	TRBD1	TGTGCCAGCAGTCTCGGGACAGGGGCCTCCGGTGGCTACACCTTC	CASSLGTGASGGYTF
once	TRBV7-2	TRBJ1-1	.	TGTGCCAGCAGCAACGGCGGGGTGTCGGACACTGAAGCTTTCTTT	CASSNGGVSDTEAFF
.	TRBV6-1	TRBJ2-3	.	TGTGCCAGCAACAGGGATTCTACTAGCACAGATACGCAGTATTTT	CASNRDSTSTDTQYF
.	TRBV11-2	TRBJ2-7	TRBD1	TGTGCCAGCAGCATATACAGGGGGGCCTACGAGCAGTACTTC	CASSIYRGAYEQYF
.	TRBV7-6	TRBJ2-7	.	TGTGCCAGCAGCTTAGCGCAGCGATCCTACGAGCAGTACTTC	CASSLAQRSYEQYF
.	TRBV7-2	TRBJ1-1	TRBD1	TGTGCCAGCAGCTACGCGACAGGGCGGAACACTGAAGCTTTCTTT	CASSYATGRNTEAFF
once	TRBV5-3	TRBJ2-5	TRBD1	TGTGCCAGAAGCCCGCCAGGGGGCCAAGAGACCCAGTACTTC	CARSPPGGQETQYF
.	TRBV10-2	TRBJ1-1	.	TGCGCCAGTCTTAGTTATAACACTGAAGCTTTCTTT	CASLSYNTEAFF
.	TRBV11-2	TRBJ1-2	.	TGTGCCAGCAGCTTAGATCTAAGTCAGGGCTTTACCTATGGCTACACCTTC	CASSLDLSQGFTYGYTF
.	TRBV5-1	TRBJ1-3	.	TGCGCCAGCAGCTTGGATGGGCGCTCTGGAAACACCATATATTTT	CASSLDGRSGNTIYF
.	TRBV9	TRBJ2-2	.	TGTGCCAGCAGCACCCCGGGACAGAACACCGGGGAGCTGTTTTTT	CASSTPGQNTGELFF
.	TRBV11-3	TRBJ2-1	TRBD2	TGTGCCAGCAGACGATCTAGCGGGGGGAGCTCCTACAATGAGCAGTTCTTC	CASRRSSGGSSYNEQFF
.	TRBV11-2	TRBJ2-1	.	TGTGCCAGCACCCAATCGGTGGGCAGGTTTAACAATGAGCAGTTCTTC	CASTQSVGRFNNEQFF
.	TRBV29-1	TRBJ2-3	.	TGCAGCCTTGCGGTTACAGATACGCAGTATTTT	CSLAVTDTQYF
few	TRBV5-1	TRBJ2-7	TRBD2	TGCGCCAGCAGCTTGGTGGGTAGCGGGGGGGCCTACGAGCAGTACTTC	CASSLVGSGGAYEQYF
.	TRBV7-6	TRBJ2-3	.	TGTGCCAGCAGCTTAGCGCGGAGCCCGTCGGATACGCAGTATTTT	CASSLARSPSDTQYF
few	TRBV9	TRBJ1-1	TRBD1	TGTGCCAGCAGCGCTCTGACAGGGATGAACACTGAAGCTTTCTTT	CASSALTGMNTEAFF
.	TRBV5-4	TRBJ1-1	.	TGTGCCAGCAGCACCCCACCGGGACAAAGGAACACTGAAGCTTTCTTT	CASSTPPGQRNTEAFF
.	TRBV6-5	TRBJ1-2	.	TGTGCCAGCAGTTACTCAGGCACAACGGGCTATGGCTACACCTTC	CASSYSGTTGYGYTF
.	TRBV28	TRBJ2-7	.	TGTGCCAGCAGTGTCACGGGATACGAGCAGTACTTC	CASSVTGYEQYF
.	TRBV28	TRBJ2-2	.	TGTGCCAGCAGTCCTCGGACAGCTGGAACCGGGGAGCTGTTTTTT	CASSPRTAGTGELFF
.	TRBV11-3	TRBJ2-3	TRBD2	TGTGCCAGCAGCTCGATTAAACTAGCGGGAGTCGAAGATACGCAGTATTTT	CASSSIKLAGVEDTQYF
.	TRBV7-8	TRBJ2-7	.	TGTGCCAGCAGCGCCCGTGGGAGCAGAGGGTCCTACGAGCAGTACTTC	CASSARGSRGSYEQYF
few	TRBV7-9	TRBJ1-1	.	TGTGCCAGCAGGGCAGGGCCGAGCTTGAACACTGAAGCTTTCTTT	CASRAGPSLNTEAFF
.	TRBV11-2	TRBJ2-7	TRBD2	TGTGCCAGCAGCTCAATACGGGGGGGTCAATACGAGCAGTACTTC	CASSSIRGGQYEQYF
.	TRBV6-6	TRBJ1-5	TRBD1	TGTGCCAGCGCGGGACAGGGGAACCAGCCCCAGCATTTT	CASAGQGNQPQHF
.	TRBV18	TRBJ2-5	.	TGTGCCAGCTCAAACGGGGTACAAGAGACCCAGTACTTC	CASSNGVQETQYF
few	TRBV28	TRBJ2-3	.	TGTGCCAGCACCGACGGAGGGCGTAGCACAGATACGCAGTATTTT	CASTDGGRSTDTQYF
.	TRBV5-4	TRBJ2-1	.	TGTGCCAGCAGCTTGGCAGGAGGGATGTACAATGAGCAGTTCTTC	CASSLAGGMYNEQFF
.	TRBV7-2	TRBJ1-2	.	TGTGCCAGCAGCTTACTGTGGGCAGGGAAGGGGTCTAACTATGGCTACACCTTC	CASSLLWAGKGSNYGYTF
.	TRBV30	TRBJ1-1	.	TGTGCCTGGGAGAGGACAGTCGCGTCGGGAACTGAAGCTTTCTTT	CAWERTVASGTEAFF